A single sample gave rise to the 22 T cell receptor beta chains below, sequenced in a study of cytomegalovirus exposure and HLA in healthy donors. The study ran its PCR with 60 Vbeta and 13 Jbeta primers. Measured with immunoSEQ multiplex PCR; TCRdb has only the in-frame clones, and not every one. The listing records about 140,000 clones. Specimen: PBMCs. The source is a man between 35 and 55 years old in good health and CMV-seronegative.

This chain connects TRBV2 to TRBJ2-7, with unresolved D. Trimming stripped 7 bases from V and 3 bases from J, with 7 bases between. The CDR3 spans 11 residues. Germline V gene lookup returns CDR1 SNHLY and CDR2 FYNNEI. The chain's CDR3 is CASITVYEQYF. CDR3 nucleotides: TGTGCCAGCATAACAGTCTACGAGCAGTACTTC. Combining the CDR3 with reference TRBV2 and TRBJ2-7 gives the whole variable domain EPEVTQTPSHQVTQMGQEVILRCVPISNHLYFYWYRQILGQKVEFLVSFYNNEISEKSEIFDDQFSVERPDGSNFTLKIRSTKLEDSAMYFCASITVYEQYFGPGTRLTVT.

The gene calls are TRBV7-2 and TRBJ1-6; D is perhaps TRBD1 (6 bases). Germline values: CDR1 SGHTA, CDR2 FQGNSA. The CDR3 runs 15 residues. V lost 1 base and J 10 bases, leaving 14 bases between the germline ends. Written as DNA, the CDR3 is TGTGCCAGCAGCTTAGAACCAGGGGTTGGCTCACCCCTCCACTTT. Its protein is CASSLEPGVGSPLHF.

This rearrangement joins TRBV7-9 to TRBJ1-6, with 8 nucleotides matching TRBD1. The junction had 1 base not matched to a gene; V was cut back by 1 base and J by 5 bases. The CDR3 totals 15 residues. The germline gives CDR1 SEHNR, CDR2 FQNEAQ (reference sequence). The CDR3 region has the DNA TGTGCCAGCAGCTTAGTGGACAGGGATAATTCACCCCTCCACTTT. Translation: CASSLVDRDNSPLHF.

V and J are TRBV9 and TRBJ2-2, with 13 bases aligning to TRBD2. The CDR3 consists of 17 residues. V was clipped by 0 bases and J by 7 bases; unmatched bases: 6. CDR1 is SGDLS, CDR2 YYNGEE, per germline. The CDR3 DNA reads as TGTGCCAGCAGCGTAGTCGGACTAGCGGGGGCTGGCGGGGAGCTGTTTTTT. It codes for CASSVVGLAGAGGELFF.

The chain is built from TRBV15 and TRBJ1-1; maybe TRBD1 (6 bases). Trimming cost V 5 bases and J 5 bases, with 18 bases left between them. Per germline, CDR1 LNHNV and CDR2 YYDKDF (reference sequence). The CDR3 spans 15 residues. CDR3 coding DNA: TGTGCCACCAGCTCGTACGCGGGGGCAGGGACTGAAGCTTTCTTT. As protein: CATSSYAGAGTEAFF.

J is TRBJ2-7 and V is TRBV9; TRBD1 aligns across 8 bases. The V gene's germline CDR1 is SGDLS and CDR2 YYNGEE. J lost 3 bases, V lost 2 bases, and 10 bases had no gene match. The CDR3 loop spans 16 amino acids. The CDR3 sequence: CASSVSPTGGNYEQYF. The DNA for the CDR3 is TGTGCCAGCAGCGTCAGCCCAACAGGGGGGAACTACGAGCAGTACTTC.

V is TRBV19 and J is TRBJ1-5; 8 nucleotides agree with TRBD1. The V and J ends lost 9 bases and 7 bases, in that order; junction bases with no gene match: 11. Germline-derived CDR1 and CDR2 are LNHDA and SQIVND (reference sequence). The CDR3 totals 14 residues. DNA of the CDR3: TGTGCCAGCACTACAGGGGGTGCTCGGCAGCCCCAGCATTTT. Protein product: CASTTGGARQPQHF.

The chain joins TRBV7-3 to TRBJ1-1; possible D gene TRBD1, 5 bases. CDR1 SGHTA and CDR2 FQGTGA come from the germline V gene. V gave up 5 bases and J gave up 0 bases, with 16 bases separating them. The CDR3 runs to 16 residues. CDR3 loop: CASSPLPGVLNTEAFF. CDR3 DNA: TGTGCCAGCAGCCCCCTACCGGGGGTATTGAACACTGAAGCTTTCTTT.

The genes are TRBV9 and TRBJ2-3; D gene ambiguous. Deletions cut 0 bases from V and 2 bases from J, with 4 bases between. Germline V gives CDR1 SGDLS, CDR2 YYNGEE. The CDR3 extends over 13 amino acids. This chain's CDR3 is CASSVDTTDTQYF. The CDR3 DNA is TGTGCCAGCAGCGTAGACACCACAGATACGCAGTATTTT. Looking up the rest from reference TRBV9 and TRBJ2-3 gives the full variable domain: DSGVTQTPKHLITATGQRVTLRCSPRSGDLSVYWYQQSLDQGLQFLIQYYNGEERAKGNILERFSAQQFPDLHSELNLSSLELGDSALYFCASSVDTTDTQYFGPGTRLTVL.

The chain joins TRBV5-4 to TRBJ2-3; 10 nucleotides agree with TRBD2. V was clipped by 4 bases and J by 5 bases; unmatched bases: 10. This CDR3 is 16 amino acids long. Germline assignment: CDR1 SGHNT and CDR2 YYREEE (reference sequence). In nucleotides, the CDR3 is TGTGCCAGCAGCGCCACTAGTAGCGGGGGGAAAGATACGCAGTATTTT. Translation gives CASSATSSGGKDTQYF.

This chain joins TRBV7-9 and TRBJ1-4, with D perhaps TRBD1 (5 bases). The V end was cut by 0 bases, the J end by 3 bases, with 8 bases between. The CDR3 covers 15 residues. CDR1 SEHNR and CDR2 FQNEAQ come from the germline V gene (reference sequence). CDR3 nucleotides: TGTGCCAGCAGCTTAGCTCAGGGCGCTAATGAAAAACTGTTTTTT. It encodes CASSLAQGANEKLFF.

This rearrangement joins TRBV5-1 to TRBJ2-5, with 10 bases lining up with TRBD1. There are 14 residues in the CDR3. Germline V CDR1 and CDR2: SGHRS, YFSETQ. The J segment lost 5 bases and the V segment lost 4 bases, leaving 5 bases of the junction unmatched. CDR3: CASSKDRGIETQYF. The CDR3 bases are TGCGCCAGCAGCAAGGACAGGGGGATCGAGACCCAGTACTTC.

This clone is deemed medium-sized by its frequency. The gene calls are TRBV5-1 and TRBJ2-7; D perhaps matches TRBD1 (6 bases). This CDR3 has 14 amino acids. The V gene lost 4 bases and the J gene lost 2 bases, with 13 bases spanning the gap. From germline, CDR1 is SGHRS and CDR2 YFSETQ. DNA for the CDR3: TGCGCCAGCAGCCCCGGGACACCCACCTACGAGCAGTACTTC. It yields the protein CASSPGTPTYEQYF.

This chain uses TRBV5-1 with TRBJ1-6; the match to TRBD1 covers 7 bases. This CDR3 region has 18 residues. The trim removed 3 bases at V and 4 bases at J, leaving 13 bases unmatched. Germline CDR1 SGHRS, CDR2 YFSETQ. DNA for the CDR3: TGCGCCAGCAGCTCGACCCCCCAAGACAGGGAGTATAATTCACCCCTCCACTTT. Its translation is CASSSTPQDREYNSPLHF. The full variable domain, completed using reference TRBV5-1 and TRBJ1-6, is KAGVTQTPRYLIKTRGQQVTLSCSPISGHRSVSWYQQTPGQGLQFLFEYFSETQRNKGNFPGRFSGRQFSNSRSEMNVSTLELGDSALYLCASSSTPQDREYNSPLHFGNGTRLTVT.

The rearrangement links TRBV14 to TRBJ2-5, with 7 bases identical to TRBD1. The J call may be mistaken, given a closer DNA end match to TRBJ2-7. Per germline, CDR1 SGHDN and CDR2 FVKESK. The CDR3 sequence is 14 residues long. In DNA, the CDR3 is TGTGCCAGCAGCCAACCGGGACAGTCCTACGAGCAGTACTTC. It encodes CASSQPGQSYEQYF.

This chain connects TRBV5-4 to TRBJ2-5; 7 positions match TRBD1. The CDR3 is 14 amino acids. Germline values: CDR1 SGHNT, CDR2 YYREEE (reference sequence). V was pared by 3 bases and J by 4 bases, with 6 bases of the junction left unmatched. Here the CDR3 reads CASSSRQGIETQYF. CDR3 sequence (DNA): TGTGCCAGCAGCTCCCGACAGGGAATAGAGACCCAGTACTTC.

Of note for this clone: Other DNA sequences in the sample encode the same CDR3. The rearrangement uses TRBV29-1 and TRBJ2-1; D remains unclear. This CDR3 contains 12 residues. The germline gives CDR1 SQVTM, CDR2 ANQGSEA. V was shortened by 3 bases and J by 1 base, with 4 bases between the two germline ends. DNA for the CDR3: TGCAGCGTTGACAGGTCCTACAATGAGCAGTTCTTC. It encodes CSVDRSYNEQFF.

The rearrangement joins TRBV10-3 to TRBJ2-5; a possible D gene is TRBD2 (5 bases). Trimming removed 4 bases from V and 1 base from J, with 7 bases in between. The CDR3 contains 13 residues. Germline lookup yields CDR1 ENHRY and CDR2 SYGVKD. CDR3 sequence: CAISVGVQETQYF. The DNA for the CDR3 is TGTGCCATCAGTGTCGGGGTCCAAGAGACCCAGTACTTC.

The chain links TRBV5-5 to TRBJ2-5, with TRBD1 identical over 8 bases. The J call may be incorrect, as the DNA end agrees better with TRBJ2-7. CDR1 and CDR2 from the germline V gene are SGHKS and YYEKEE (reference sequence). This CDR3 has 15 amino acids. CDR3 region: CASSRGQGFSYEQYF. CDR3 bases: TGTGCCAGCAGCCGCGGACAGGGATTCTCCTACGAGCAGTACTTC.

This chain joins TRBV5-1 and TRBJ1-1; TRBD1 matches at 7 bases. V gave up 4 bases and J gave up 1 base; unmatched junction bases: 4. The CDR3 loop spans 14 amino acids. Germline V gene data show CDR1 as SGHRS and CDR2 as YFSETQ. DNA for the CDR3: TGCGCCAGCAGCCCCAGGGGGACGAACACTGAAGCTTTCTTT. The encoded protein is CASSPRGTNTEAFF.

The V call is TRBV6-6, the J call TRBJ2-2; D possibly corresponds to TRBD1 (5 bases). Trimming removed 6 bases at V and 1 base at J, with 9 bases between. Per the germline V gene, CDR1 is MNHNY and CDR2 is SVGAGI (reference sequence). CDR3 length: 14 amino acids. The CDR3 protein is CASRLRENTGELFF. The CDR3 DNA reads as TGTGCCAGCAGACTCAGGGAGAACACCGGGGAGCTGTTTTTT.

This chain connects TRBV10-3 to TRBJ2-2; the match to TRBD1 covers 8 bases. This CDR3 contains 15 residues. With 2 bases clipped from V and 7 bases from J, the junction kept 6 bases outside the gene matches. From germline, CDR1 is ENHRY and CDR2 SYGVKD. The CDR3 loop is CAISEGSGTGGELFF. The DNA of the CDR3 is TGTGCCATCAGTGAGGGGTCAGGGACAGGCGGGGAGCTGTTTTTT.